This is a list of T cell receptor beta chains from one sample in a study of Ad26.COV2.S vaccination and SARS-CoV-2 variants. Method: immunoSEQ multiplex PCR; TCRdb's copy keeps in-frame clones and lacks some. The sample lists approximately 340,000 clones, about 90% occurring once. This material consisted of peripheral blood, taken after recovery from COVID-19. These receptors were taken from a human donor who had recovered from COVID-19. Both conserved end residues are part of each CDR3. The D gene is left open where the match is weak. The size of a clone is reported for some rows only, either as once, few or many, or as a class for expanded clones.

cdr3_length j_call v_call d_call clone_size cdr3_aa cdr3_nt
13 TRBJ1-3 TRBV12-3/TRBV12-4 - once CAFSRGAGNTIYF TGTGCCTTTTCCAGGGGAGCGGGAAACACCATATATTTT
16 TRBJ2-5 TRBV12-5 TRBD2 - CASGLVLAGIQETQYF TGTGCTAGTGGTTTGGTACTAGCGGGGATCCAAGAGACCCAGTACTTC
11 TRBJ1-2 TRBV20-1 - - CSASVRSGYTF TGCAGTGCTAGCGTGCGATCCGGCTACACCTTC
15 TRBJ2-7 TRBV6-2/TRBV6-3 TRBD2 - CASSYEGLADYEQYF TGTGCCAGCAGTTACGAGGGACTAGCGGATTACGAGCAGTACTTC
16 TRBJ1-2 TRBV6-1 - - CASSESPGGEYYGYTF TGTGCCAGCAGTGAGTCGCCCGGGGGGGAGTACTATGGCTACACCTTC
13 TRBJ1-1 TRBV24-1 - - CATSARGDTEAFF TGTGCCACCAGTGCCCGGGGCGACACTGAAGCTTTCTTT
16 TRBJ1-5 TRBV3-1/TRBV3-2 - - CASSHSPRGSNQPQHF TGTGCCAGCAGCCACTCACCGAGGGGGAGCAATCAGCCCCAGCATTTT
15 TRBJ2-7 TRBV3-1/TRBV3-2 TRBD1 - CASSVPGQGLHEQYF TGTGCCAGCAGCGTTCCGGGACAGGGTTTACACGAGCAGTACTTC
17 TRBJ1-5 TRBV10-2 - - CASSESVGEGVSQPQHF TGCGCCAGCAGTGAGTCGGTTGGTGAGGGAGTCTCTCAGCCCCAGCATTTT
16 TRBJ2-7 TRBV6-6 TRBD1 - CASSLQLGQGNYEQYF TGTGCCAGCAGCTTACAATTAGGACAGGGAAATTACGAGCAGTACTTC
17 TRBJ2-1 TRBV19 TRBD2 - CASSIDNGLAGASEQFF TGTGCCAGTAGTATAGATAACGGACTAGCGGGGGCCTCTGAGCAGTTCTTC
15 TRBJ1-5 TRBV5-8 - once CASSPKAVSNQPQHF TGTGCCAGCAGCCCAAAAGCAGTTAGCAATCAGCCCCAGCATTTT
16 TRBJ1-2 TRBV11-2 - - CASSLGGFRYNYGYTF TGTGCCAGCAGCTTAGGTGGGTTCCGTTATAACTATGGCTACACCTTC
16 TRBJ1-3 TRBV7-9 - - CASSPKGPSSGNTIYF TGTGCCAGCAGCCCAAAGGGACCGAGCTCTGGAAACACCATATATTTT
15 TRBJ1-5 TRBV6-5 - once CASKGQHNSNQPQHF TGTGCCAGCAAAGGACAGCACAATAGCAATCAGCCCCAGCATTTT
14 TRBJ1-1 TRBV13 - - CASSPVRGVTEAFF TGTGCCAGCAGCCCTGTCCGAGGGGTGACTGAAGCTTTCTTT
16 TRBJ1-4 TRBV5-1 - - CASSQDLKTTNEKLFF TGCGCCAGCAGCCAGGACCTTAAAACAACTAATGAAAAACTGTTTTTT
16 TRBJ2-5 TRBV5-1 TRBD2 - CASSLITSGGAETQYF TGCGCCAGCAGCTTGATCACTAGCGGGGGGGCGGAGACCCAGTACTTC
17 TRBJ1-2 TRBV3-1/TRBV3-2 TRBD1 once CASSQGLGTGGVNGYTF TGTGCCAGCAGTCAAGGACTAGGGACAGGGGGGGTAAATGGCTACACCTTC
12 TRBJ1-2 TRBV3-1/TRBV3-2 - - CASSQVAGGYTF TGTGCCAGCAGCCAAGTTGCGGGTGGCTACACCTTC
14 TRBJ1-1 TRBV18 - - CASSPTDSNTEAFF TGTGCCAGCTCTCCAACAGATTCGAACACTGAAGCTTTCTTT
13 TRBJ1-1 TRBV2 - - CASSQEGGTEAFF TGTGCCAGCAGCCAGGAGGGAGGCACTGAAGCTTTCTTT
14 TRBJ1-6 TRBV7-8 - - CASSPRLGNSPLHF TGTGCCAGCAGCCCCCGGTTGGGGAATTCACCCCTCCACTTT
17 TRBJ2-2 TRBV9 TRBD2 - CASSVLPGLAGAGELFF TGTGCCAGCAGCGTACTCCCGGGACTAGCGGGGGCTGGGGAGCTGTTTTTT
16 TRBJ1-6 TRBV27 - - CASRPRGSQEVTPLHF TGTGCCAGCAGACCAAGGGGCAGCCAGGAGGTGACACCCCTCCACTTT
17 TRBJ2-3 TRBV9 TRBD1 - CASSADTRGTGYNTQYF TGTGCCAGCAGCGCGGACACCCGCGGGACAGGTTACAATACGCAGTATTTT
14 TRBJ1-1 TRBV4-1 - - CASSQAGPNTEAFF TGCGCCAGCAGCCAAGCGGGCCCGAACACTGAAGCTTTCTTT
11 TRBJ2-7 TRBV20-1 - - CSASLGYEQYF TGCAGTGCTAGTTTGGGCTACGAGCAGTACTTC
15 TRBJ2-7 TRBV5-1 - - CASSLAGTLSYEQYF TGCGCCAGCAGCTTGGCCGGGACATTATCCTACGAGCAGTACTTC
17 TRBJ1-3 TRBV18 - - CASSPSRQGLTGNTIYF TGTGCCAGCTCACCCTCTCGGCAGGGACTTACTGGAAACACCATATATTTT
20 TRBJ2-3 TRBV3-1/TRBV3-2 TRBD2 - CASSQDRGSGEYTSTDTQYF TGTGCCAGCAGCCAAGATAGGGGTAGCGGGGAATACACTAGCACAGATACGCAGTATTTT
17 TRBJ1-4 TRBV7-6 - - CASSLPPGGGAGEKLFF TGTGCCAGCAGCTTACCCCCCGGGGGAGGGGCAGGTGAAAAACTGTTTTTT
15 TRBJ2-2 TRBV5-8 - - CASSWRSGSPGELFF TGTGCCAGCAGCTGGAGGTCGGGATCCCCCGGGGAGCTGTTTTTT
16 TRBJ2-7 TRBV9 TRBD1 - CASSPGTGRSSYEQYF TGTGCCAGCAGCCCGGGGACAGGAAGGTCCTCCTACGAGCAGTACTTC
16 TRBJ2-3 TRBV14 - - CASSQDLMRSTDTQYF TGTGCCAGCAGCCAAGATCTTATGAGGAGCACAGATACGCAGTATTTT
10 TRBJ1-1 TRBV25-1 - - CASVGGEAFF TGTGCCAGCGTAGGGGGTGAAGCTTTCTTT
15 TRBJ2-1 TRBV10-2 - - CASSESGGPGNEQFF TGCGCCAGCAGTGAGTCGGGGGGGCCAGGTAATGAGCAGTTCTTC
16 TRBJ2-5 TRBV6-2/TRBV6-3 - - CASSRTRGGVQETQYF TGTGCCAGCAGTCGGACTAGAGGGGGAGTCCAAGAGACCCAGTACTTC
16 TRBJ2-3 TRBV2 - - CAIWAGAQHSTDTQYF TGTGCCATCTGGGCGGGGGCCCAACATAGCACAGATACGCAGTATTTT
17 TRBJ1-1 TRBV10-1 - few CASSESGGLTGYTEAFF TGCGCCAGCAGTGAGTCAGGTGGGCTTACAGGGTACACTGAAGCTTTCTTT
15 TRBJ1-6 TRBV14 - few CASSQLLGLESPLHF TGTGCCAGCAGCCAACTTTTGGGCCTTGAGTCACCCCTCCACTTT
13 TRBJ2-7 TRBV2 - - CASSVQGMSEQYF TGTGCCAGCAGTGTTCAGGGGATGAGCGAGCAGTACTTC
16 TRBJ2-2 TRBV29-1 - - CSVVVHGGLSTGELFF TGCAGCGTTGTGGTTCACGGGGGGCTCAGCACCGGGGAGCTGTTTTTT
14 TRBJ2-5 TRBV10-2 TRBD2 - CASRGLAGLETQYF TGCGCCAGCCGCGGACTAGCGGGGTTGGAGACCCAGTACTTC
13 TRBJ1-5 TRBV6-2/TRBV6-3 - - CASSYGGSQPQHF TGTGCCAGCAGTTACGGGGGAAGCCAGCCCCAGCATTTT
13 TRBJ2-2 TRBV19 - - CASSHGPPGELFF TGTGCCAGTAGTCACGGACCACCCGGGGAGCTGTTTTTT
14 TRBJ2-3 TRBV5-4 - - CASSTGLRTDTQYF TGTGCCAGCAGCACGGGACTGCGCACAGATACGCAGTATTTT
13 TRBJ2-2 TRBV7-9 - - CASSLAMAGELFF TGTGCCAGCAGCTTAGCTATGGCCGGGGAGCTGTTTTTT
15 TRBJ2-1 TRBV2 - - CASSLSGPNYNEQFF TGTGCCAGCAGCCTTAGCGGACCGAACTACAATGAGCAGTTCTTC
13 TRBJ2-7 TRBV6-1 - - CASSESSSRQQYF TGTGCCAGCAGTGAAAGTTCTTCACGACAGCAGTACTTC
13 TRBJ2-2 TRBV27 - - CASSQGVDGELFF TGTGCCAGCAGTCAGGGTGTTGACGGGGAGCTGTTTTTT
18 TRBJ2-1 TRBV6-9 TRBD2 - CASSSPLAGGVIDNEQFF TGTGCCAGCAGTTCCCCACTAGCGGGCGGGGTTATCGACAATGAGCAGTTCTTC
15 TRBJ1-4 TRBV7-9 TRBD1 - CASSGPGQKNEKLFF TGTGCCAGCAGCGGCCCGGGACAGAAGAATGAAAAACTGTTTTTT
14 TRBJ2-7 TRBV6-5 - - CASTPTGPRNEQYF TGTGCCAGCACACCGACAGGTCCGAGGAACGAGCAGTACTTC
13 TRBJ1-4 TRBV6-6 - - CASNGVTNEKLFF TGTGCCAGCAACGGGGTTACTAATGAAAAACTGTTTTTT
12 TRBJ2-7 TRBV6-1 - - CASSDGGYEQYF TGTGCCAGCAGTGACGGGGGCTACGAGCAGTACTTC
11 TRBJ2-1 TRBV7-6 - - CASSLLNEQFF TGTGCCAGCAGCCTCCTCAATGAGCAGTTCTTC
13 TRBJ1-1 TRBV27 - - CASSLTVNTEAFF TGTGCCAGCAGTTTAACAGTGAACACTGAAGCTTTCTTT
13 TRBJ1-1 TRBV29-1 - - CSGIQGLDTEAFF TGCAGCGGTATACAGGGTTTGGACACTGAAGCTTTCTTT